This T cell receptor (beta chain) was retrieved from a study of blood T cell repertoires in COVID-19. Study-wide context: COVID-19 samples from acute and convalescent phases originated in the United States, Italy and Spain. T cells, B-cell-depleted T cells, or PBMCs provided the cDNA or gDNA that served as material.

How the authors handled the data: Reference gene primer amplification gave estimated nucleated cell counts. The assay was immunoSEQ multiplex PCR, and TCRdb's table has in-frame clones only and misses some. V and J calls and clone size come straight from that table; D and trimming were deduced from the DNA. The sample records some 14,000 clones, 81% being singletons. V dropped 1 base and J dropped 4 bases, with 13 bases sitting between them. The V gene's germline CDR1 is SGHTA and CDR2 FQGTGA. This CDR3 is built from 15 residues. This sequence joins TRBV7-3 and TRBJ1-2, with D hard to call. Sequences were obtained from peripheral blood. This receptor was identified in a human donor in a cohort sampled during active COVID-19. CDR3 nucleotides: TGTGCCAGCAGCTTAATCCCTGGCCCACCCTATGGCTACACCTTC. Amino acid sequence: CASSLIPGPPYGYTF. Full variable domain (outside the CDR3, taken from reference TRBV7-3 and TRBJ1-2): GAGVSQTPSNKVTEKGKYVELRCDPISGHTALYWYRQSLGQGPEFLIYFQGTGAADDSGLPNDRFFAVRPEGSVSTLKIQRTERGDSAVYLCASSLIPGPPYGYTFGSGTRLTVV.